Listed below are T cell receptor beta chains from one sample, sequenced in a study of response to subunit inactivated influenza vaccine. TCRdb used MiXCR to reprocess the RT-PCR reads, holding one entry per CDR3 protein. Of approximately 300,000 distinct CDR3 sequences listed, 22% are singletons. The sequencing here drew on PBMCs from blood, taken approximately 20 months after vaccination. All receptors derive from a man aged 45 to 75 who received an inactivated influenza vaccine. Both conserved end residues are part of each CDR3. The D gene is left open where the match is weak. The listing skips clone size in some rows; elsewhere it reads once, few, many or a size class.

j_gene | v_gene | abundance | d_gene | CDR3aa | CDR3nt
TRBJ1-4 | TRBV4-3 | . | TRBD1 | CASSQGQGGNEKLFF | TGCGCCAGCAGCCAAGGACAGGGTGGTAATGAAAAACTGTTTTTT
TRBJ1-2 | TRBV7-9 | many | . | CASSPTRERGYTF | TGTGCCAGCAGCCCGACCAGGGAACGCGGCTACACCTTC
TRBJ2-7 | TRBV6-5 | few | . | CASSYSLGDKSEQYF | TGTGCCAGCAGTTACTCTCTGGGAGATAAATCCGAGCAGTACTTC
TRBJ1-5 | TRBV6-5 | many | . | CASSYAGATQPQHF | TGTGCCAGCAGTTACGCGGGGGCCACTCAGCCCCAGCATTTT
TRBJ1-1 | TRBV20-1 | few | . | CSAREQGQGTEAFF | TGCAGTGCTAGAGAACAGGGTCAGGGTACTGAAGCTTTCTTT
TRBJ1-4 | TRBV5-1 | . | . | CASSLAATGEKLFF | TGCGCCAGCAGCTTGGCCGCGACGGGAGAAAAACTGTTTTTT
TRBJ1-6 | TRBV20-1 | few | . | CSARTGRETGQNSPLHF | TGCAGTGCTAGAACGGGGAGGGAGACAGGTCAAAATTCACCCCTCCACTTT
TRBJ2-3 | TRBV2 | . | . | CASRPEGVSDTQYF | TGTGCCAGCAGGCCAGAAGGGGTCTCAGATACGCAGTATTTT
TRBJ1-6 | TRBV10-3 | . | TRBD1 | CATTTGRNSPLHF | TGTGCCACCACGACAGGGAGAAACTCACCCCTCCACTTT
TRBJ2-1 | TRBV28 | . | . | CASSLLDPRLINNEQFF | TGTGCCAGCAGTTTATTAGATCCGAGACTCATAAACAATGAGCAGTTCTTC